Below, 24 T cell receptor beta chains from the same sample are listed, as sequenced in a study of blood T cell repertoires in COVID-19. Libraries were prepared by immunoSEQ multiplex PCR; TCRdb keeps only in-frame clonotypes and omits some of them. The sample gives roughly 63,000 clones, 70% to 85% of which show up once; about 8.9% is in the top ten. The specimen sequenced was peripheral blood. The receptors originated from a human donor in a cohort sampled during active COVID-19.

This clone showed up just once. This chain joins TRBV7-6 and TRBJ2-2; tentatively, D is TRBD2 (6 bases). Germline V gene data show CDR1 as SGHVS and CDR2 as FNYEAQ. Trimming shortened V by 0 bases and J by 4 bases, and 6 bases separated the two germline ends. CDR3 length: 14 residues. The CDR3 coding sequence is TGTGCCAGCAGCTTAGCGGAGGGCACCGGGGAGCTGTTTTTT. Protein: CASSLAEGTGELFF.

V usage is TRBV6-6 and J usage is TRBJ2-4; TRBD2 aligns across 9 bases. CDR1 is MNHNY, CDR2 SVGAGI, per germline (reference sequence). The ends lost 5 bases at V and 0 bases at J; junction bases unmatched: 14. The CDR3 totals 19 residues. The CDR3 nucleotides are TGTGCCAGCAGTCAACTAGCGGGCCTTCGCCGCTCAGCCAAAAACATTCAGTACTTC. Translation: CASSQLAGLRRSAKNIQYF.

The chain recombines TRBV5-4 with TRBJ2-1, with D possibly matching TRBD2 (6 bases). Deletions cut 4 bases from V and 6 bases from J, with 14 bases between. Germline V gives CDR1 SGHNT, CDR2 YYREEE (reference sequence). This CDR3 has 14 residues. CDR3 coding DNA: TGTGCCAGCAGCCCAGGGACTGCCAGCAATGAGCAGTTCTTC. It translates to CASSPGTASNEQFF.

This clone is a singleton in its sample. The chain carries TRBV18 and TRBJ2-6, with D possibly TRBD2 on 6 matching bases. The CDR3 totals 15 residues. The V end lost 6 bases, the J end lost 3 bases, and 12 bases lay between the germline ends. Germline loops: CDR1 KGHSH, CDR2 LQKENI. The CDR3 region has the DNA TGTGCCAGCTCCGGGGCGGGGCGTGGGGCCAACGTCCTGACTTTC. Residues: CASSGAGRGANVLTF. Drawing the rest from reference TRBV18 and TRBJ2-6, the complete variable domain is NAGVMQNPRHLVRRRGQEARLRCSPMKGHSHVYWYRQLPEEGLKFMVYLQKENIIDESGMPKERFSAEFPKEGPSILRIQQVVRGDSAAYFCASSGAGRGANVLTFGAGSRLTVL.

V usage is TRBV21-1 and J usage is TRBJ2-1; TRBD2 is the table's D call and was not checked against the DNA. TRBV21-1 is labeled a pseudogene. The CDR3 length is 19 residues. The CDR3 here is CASSTREASGRHRYNEQFF. The DNA for the CDR3 is TGTGCCAGCAGCACGAGGGAGGCTAGCGGAAGACACCGATACAATGAGCAGTTCTTC.

The V gene is TRBV18, the J gene TRBJ1-1, with no clear D. CDR1 KGHSH and CDR2 LQKENI come from the germline V gene. V was clipped by 1 base and J by 4 bases, with 10 bases between them. The CDR3 has 14 amino acids. The CDR3 DNA reads TGTGCCAGCTCACCACGGAGTGAGGGCACTGAAGCTTTCTTT. As protein: CASSPRSEGTEAFF.

The V gene is TRBV12-3 or TRBV12-4, the J gene TRBJ2-1, with D unclear. V was cut by 3 bases and J by 10 bases, with 10 bases left in between. The CDR3 totals 12 residues. The CDR3 DNA follows: TGTGCCAGCAGTTTCATGGAGAAAGAGCAGTTCTTC. It codes for CASSFMEKEQFF.

The chain combines TRBV7-9 with TRBJ2-1; 10 bases are a match to TRBD2. Germline loops: CDR1 SEHNR, CDR2 FQNEAQ (reference sequence). This CDR3 is 19 amino acids long. With 4 bases clipped from V and 0 bases from J, the junction kept 12 bases outside the gene matches. The CDR3 DNA reads as TGTGCCAGCAGCTACGGAGGAGCGGGAGGGTCAAGCTCCTACAATGAGCAGTTCTTC. Translation: CASSYGGAGGSSSYNEQFF.

This chain joins TRBV29-1 and TRBJ1-1; D is ambiguous. This CDR3 is built from 13 residues. From germline, CDR1 is SQVTM and CDR2 ANQGSEA. V was clipped by 2 bases and J by 4 bases, with 11 bases between them. Here the CDR3 reads CSVEWRRSTEAFF. The CDR3 DNA sequence: TGCAGCGTTGAATGGCGGAGGAGCACTGAAGCTTTCTTT.

This clone has only a few counts. The CDR3 sequence is CSASGFQGGGTDTQYF. The CDR3 DNA reads as TGCAGTGCTAGTGGGTTCCAGGGCGGTGGCACAGATACGCAGTATTTT. This chain connects TRBV20-1 to TRBJ2-3; a possible D gene is TRBD1 (5 bases). V lost 3 bases, J lost 1 base, and 17 bases lay in between. This CDR3 is 16 amino acids long. Looked up from germline, CDR1 is DFQATT and CDR2 is SNEGSKA (reference sequence).

This clone was detected once. V and J are TRBV5-1 and TRBJ2-4; TRBD2 agrees at 12 bases. In germline, CDR1 is SGHRS, CDR2 YFSETQ. The V segment lost 3 bases and the J segment 5 bases; nucleotides outside the gene matches: 3. There are 15 residues in the CDR3. CDR3 coding DNA: TGCGCCAGCAGCTATAGGACTAGCGGGGAAAACATTCAGTACTTC. It encodes CASSYRTSGENIQYF.

The gene calls are TRBV12-5 and TRBJ2-1, with 9 bases matching TRBD1. Germline V lookup: CDR1 LGHNT, CDR2 FRNRAP. V dropped 6 bases and J dropped 4; count of bases not matched to a gene: 7. The CDR3 contains 15 residues. DNA of the CDR3: TGTGCTAGTGGATCGGGGACAGGGCCTTACAATGAGCAGTTCTTC. This encodes CASGSGTGPYNEQFF.

The J gene is TRBJ2-5, the V gene TRBV19, with 8 bases lining up with TRBD2. The germline V gene has CDR1 LNHDA and CDR2 SQIVND (reference sequence). The CDR3 extends over 15 amino acids. V was clipped by 9 bases and J by 2 bases; unmatched bases: 11. The CDR3 DNA sequence: TGTGCCAGCCGCCTGACTAGCGTATCTCAAGAGACCCAGTACTTC. Translation: CASRLTSVSQETQYF. The whole variable domain, filled in from reference TRBV19 and TRBJ2-5, reads DGGITQSPKYLFRKEGQNVTLSCEQNLNHDAMYWYRQDPGQGLRLIYYSQIVNDFQKGDIAEGYSVSREKKESFPLTVTSAQKNPTAFYLCASRLTSVSQETQYFGPGTRLLVL.

The V and J genes are TRBV7-8 and TRBJ2-7; 7 bases line up with TRBD1. The V segment lost 2 bases and the J segment 3 bases; nucleotides outside the gene matches: 4. This CDR3 has 14 residues. The germline CDR1 and CDR2 sequences are SGHVS and FQNEAQ. The CDR3 reads CASSLNRQGYEQYF. CDR3 bases: TGTGCCAGCAGCTTAAATAGACAGGGCTACGAGCAGTACTTC.

The chain couples TRBV28 to TRBJ1-2; possibly TRBD1 for D (5 bases). V lost 11 bases and J 5 bases, leaving 12 bases between the germline ends. The CDR3 has 11 residues. Germline CDR1 is MDHEN and CDR2 is SYDVKM. The CDR3 here is CAGGGPYGYTF. The CDR3, as DNA: TGTGCCGGGGGAGGCCCTTATGGCTACACCTTC.

This rearrangement joins TRBV7-3 to TRBJ2-5; unclear D gene. There are 13 residues in the CDR3. The V end was cut by 2 bases, the J end by 3 bases, with 7 bases between. Per germline, CDR1 SGHTA and CDR2 FQGTGA. CDR3 coding DNA: TGTGCCAGCAGCTTATTGAGAGAAGAGACCCAGTACTTC. Translating it yields CASSLLREETQYF.

This clone was counted once. The chain has TRBV15 and TRBJ2-1, with 8 positions matching TRBD1. This CDR3 region has 17 residues. Germline values: CDR1 LNHNV, CDR2 YYDKDF (reference sequence). V dropped 0 bases and J dropped 5; count of bases not matched to a gene: 9. The DNA for the CDR3 is TGTGCCACCAGCAGAGATAGCGAGACAGGGGTCCACAATGAGCAGTTCTTC. Encoded protein: CATSRDSETGVHNEQFF.

This clone has only one observation. The chain links TRBV11-2 to TRBJ1-4, with a possible D match to TRBD1 (5 bases). CDR3 length: 15 amino acids. Trimming cost V 3 bases and J 5 bases, with 13 bases left between them. From germline, CDR1 is SGHAT and CDR2 FQNNGV. In DNA form, the CDR3 reads TGTGCCAGCAGCTTGGGGGGTTGGCAGAATGAAAAACTGTTTTTT. This gives the protein CASSLGGWQNEKLFF.

The chain joins TRBV5-1 to TRBJ2-7, with 10 nucleotides matching TRBD1. The CDR3 is 14 amino acids. The germline V gene has CDR1 SGHRS and CDR2 YFSETQ. V lost 4 bases to trimming and J lost 2 bases; unmatched junction nucleotides: 3. The CDR3 reads CASSRGQGAYEQYF. The CDR3 nucleotides read TGCGCCAGCAGCCGAGGACAGGGGGCCTACGAGCAGTACTTC.

J is TRBJ1-6 and V is TRBV18, with D perhaps TRBD1 (6 bases). The V end was cut by 3 bases, the J end by 7 bases, with 22 bases between. Germline CDR1 reads KGHSH; CDR2 reads LQKENI. CDR3 length equals 18 residues. CDR3 in DNA: TGTGCCAGCTCACCCCGAGAGGTGGGTCCTCAGGGGAATTCACCCCTCCACTTT. Protein: CASSPREVGPQGNSPLHF.

J is TRBJ2-7 and V is TRBV4-3, with 9 bases lining up with TRBD1. Trimming at V came to 4 bases and at J to 6 bases, leaving 13 bases not matched to a gene. The CDR3 covers 16 residues. Germline V gene lookup returns CDR1 LGHNA and CDR2 YSLEER. The CDR3 here is CASSRDRESLSGEQYF. Written as DNA, the CDR3 is TGCGCCAGCAGCCGGGACAGGGAGTCCCTTAGCGGCGAGCAGTACTTC.

The rearrangement links TRBV5-1 to TRBJ2-3; D gene unclear. V lost 1 base and J 3 bases, leaving 15 bases between the germline ends. The CDR3 is made up of 16 amino acids. In germline, CDR1 is SGHRS, CDR2 YFSETQ. The CDR3 coding sequence is TGCGCCAGCAGCTTGACGGCTAGACTTAGTACAGATACGCAGTATTTT. Its translation is CASSLTARLSTDTQYF.

V and J are TRBV27 and TRBJ2-2; D possibly corresponds to TRBD1 (6 bases). CDR1 is MNHEY and CDR2 is SMNVEV in the germline V gene (reference sequence). Deletions cut 5 bases from V and 1 base from J, with 11 bases between. The CDR3 sequence is 15 residues long. DNA of the CDR3: TGTGCCAGCAGTCATCTACAGGGGAACACCGGGGAGCTGTTTTTT. This codes for CASSHLQGNTGELFF.

The rearrangement uses TRBV14 and TRBJ2-1; TRBD2 agrees at 15 bases. J gave up 5 bases and V 4 bases, and 9 bases lay outside the gene matches. Germline V lookup: CDR1 SGHDN, CDR2 FVKESK. The CDR3 totals 18 residues. In nucleotides, the CDR3 is TGTGCCAGCAGCCCAATAGGACTAGCGGGAGGGCCAGACAATGAGCAGTTCTTC. Residues: CASSPIGLAGGPDNEQFF. The complete variable domain, with remaining parts taken from reference TRBV14 and TRBJ2-1, reads EAGVTQFPSHSVIEKGQTVTLRCDPISGHDNLYWYRRVMGKEIKFLLHFVKESKQDESGMPNNRFLAERTGGTYSTLKVQPAELEDSGVYFCASSPIGLAGGPDNEQFFGPGTRLTVL.